The rows below give T cell receptor beta chains drawn from one sample of a study of T-cell memory formation after mild COVID-19. MiXCR was run by TCRdb on the 5' RACE reads, yielding one entry per CDR3 protein. Of about 270,000 distinct CDR3 sequences in the sample, around 16% were seen once. The sequenced material came from PBMCs or a T cell subset sorted from them (not recorded which). These receptors originate from a man between 18 and 29 years old who had mild COVID-19 (a few samples of this study predate the infection). Cell type and time point are not known. The CDR3 runs from the conserved cysteine through the conserved F or W. The order of the fields is V gene, clone size, D gene, J gene, CDR3 protein, CDR3 DNA. D genes are given only for firm matches. Size is stated for part of the rows, as once, few or many counts, or as a class when the clone is expanded.

TRBV5-1	NA	TRBD1	TRBJ2-1	CASRTGTGDGEQFF	TGCGCCAGCCGGACCGGGACAGGGGATGGTGAGCAGTTCTTC
TRBV5-1	NA	NA	TRBJ1-5	CASSVAGQPQHF	TGCGCCAGCAGCGTTGCGGGTCAGCCCCAGCATTTT
TRBV5-1	NA	TRBD1	TRBJ2-2	CASSPGTAVRGELFF	TGCGCCAGCAGCCCCGGGACAGCCGTAAGAGGGGAGCTGTTTTTT
TRBV6-2/TRBV6-3	NA	NA	TRBJ2-2	CAGCRANTGELFF	TGTGCCGGCTGCAGGGCCAACACCGGGGAGCTGTTTTTT
TRBV5-4	NA	NA	TRBJ1-1	CASSQGRQEFTEAFF	TGTGCCAGCAGCCAGGGACGACAGGAATTCACTGAAGCTTTCTTT
TRBV18	NA	NA	TRBJ2-3	CASSPYSVGTDTQYF	TGTGCCAGCTCACCATATTCGGTGGGCACAGATACGCAGTATTTT
TRBV10-3	many	NA	TRBJ2-1	CAISETGVEQFF	TGTGCCATCAGTGAGACCGGGGTTGAGCAGTTCTTC
TRBV7-2	NA	NA	TRBJ2-1	CASSLHYNEQFF	TGTGCCAGCAGCCTTCACTACAATGAGCAGTTCTTC
TRBV20-1	NA	TRBD1	TRBJ1-5	CSATGGSGNQPQHF	TGCAGTGCCACAGGGGGCTCAGGCAATCAGCCCCAGCATTTT
TRBV5-1	many	NA	TRBJ1-1	CASSLLGTEAFF	TGCGCCAGCAGCTTGTTGGGCACTGAAGCTTTCTTT
TRBV15	many	NA	TRBJ1-2	CATSRDLTGWSGYTF	TGTGCCACCAGCAGAGATTTAACAGGATGGAGTGGCTACACCTTC
TRBV10-3	NA	NA	TRBJ1-1	CAISQGNAEAFF	TGTGCCATCAGCCAGGGGAACGCTGAAGCTTTCTTT
TRBV5-1	many	TRBD2	TRBJ2-3	CASRSGLAGDVDTQYF	TGCGCCAGCAGATCAGGTCTAGCGGGGGACGTAGATACGCAGTATTTT
TRBV7-2	few	NA	TRBJ1-3	CASSLAHGSDTIYF	TGTGCCAGCAGCTTAGCGCACGGAAGCGACACCATATATTTT
TRBV12-1	NA	NA	TRBJ2-1	CASSFGHGNEQFF	NA
TRBV2	few	NA	TRBJ2-1	CASEAIRDSYNEQFF	TGTGCCAGCGAGGCAATCCGGGACTCCTACAATGAGCAGTTCTTC
TRBV4-1	many	TRBD1	TRBJ2-2	CASSRETGANTGELFF	TGCGCCAGCAGCCGAGAGACAGGGGCGAACACCGGGGAGCTGTTTTTT
TRBV5-1	NA	NA	TRBJ2-3	CASSSRGSVEDTQYF	TGCGCCAGCAGCTCCAGGGGATCGGTTGAAGATACGCAGTATTTT
TRBV11-2	NA	NA	TRBJ2-3	CASSGRSDTQYF	TGTGCCAGCAGCGGACGTTCAGATACGCAGTATTTT
TRBV7-8	NA	NA	TRBJ1-2	CASSPISSGYTF	TGTGCCAGCAGCCCCATCTCTTCTGGCTACACCTTC
TRBV25-1	NA	NA	TRBJ2-7	CASSEPGVGYEQYF	TGTGCCAGCAGTGAACCAGGGGTCGGGTACGAGCAGTACTTC
TRBV29-1	many	NA	TRBJ2-1	CSVEDRPGADNNEQFF	TGCAGCGTTGAAGATCGGCCAGGGGCCGATAACAATGAGCAGTTCTTC
TRBV20-1	NA	NA	TRBJ1-5	CSATTGVGQPQHF	TGCAGTGCTACCACGGGGGTAGGGCAGCCCCAGCATTTT
TRBV6-5	NA	TRBD1	TRBJ1-1	CASSSGQGFGYTEAFF	TGTGCCAGCAGTTCTGGACAGGGTTTTGGTTACACTGAAGCTTTCTTT
TRBV20-1	NA	NA	TRBJ2-5	CSAKARKETQYF	TGCAGTGCTAAGGCTAGAAAAGAGACCCAGTACTTC
TRBV7-2	few	NA	TRBJ2-5	CASSPGALFQETQYF	TGTGCCAGCAGCCCCGGGGCCTTGTTTCAAGAGACCCAGTACTTC
TRBV11-2	NA	TRBD1	TRBJ1-4	CASRRTGRPEKLFF	TGTGCCAGCAGAAGGACAGGGCGTCCTGAAAAACTGTTTTTT
TRBV24-1	NA	NA	TRBJ2-3	CATSGMVDTQYF	TGTGCCACCTCGGGGATGGTGGATACGCAGTATTTT
TRBV20-1	few	TRBD1	TRBJ1-5	CSARTGTDPKPQHF	TGCAGTGCTAGAACCGGGACAGACCCCAAGCCCCAGCATTTT
TRBV7-7	few	NA	TRBJ2-2	CASSQGLAGELFF	TGTGCTAGCAGCCAAGGGTTGGCCGGGGAGCTGTTTTTT
TRBV3-1	NA	NA	TRBJ2-5	CASSQDLGQLQETQYF	TGTGCCAGCAGCCAAGATTTGGGACAACTCCAAGAGACCCAGTACTTC
TRBV7-2	many	NA	TRBJ1-6	CASSPPMQYNSPLHF	TGTGCCAGCAGCCCCCCCATGCAGTATAATTCACCCCTCCACTTT
TRBV27	NA	TRBD1	TRBJ2-1	CASSLPGGAPYNEQFF	TGTGCCAGCAGTTTACCAGGGGGCGCTCCCTACAATGAGCAGTTCTTC
TRBV6-1	few	NA	TRBJ1-5	CASKWAGWNQPQHF	TGTGCCAGCAAGTGGGCAGGGTGGAATCAGCCCCAGCATTTT
TRBV7-6	large	NA	TRBJ2-3	CASSYTSTDTQYF	TGTGCCAGCAGCTACACTAGCACAGATACGCAGTATTTT
TRBV6-2/TRBV6-3	few	NA	TRBJ1-1	CASRPDRSTEAFF	TGTGCCAGCAGACCCGACAGGAGCACTGAAGCTTTCTTT
TRBV3-1	NA	NA	TRBJ1-1	CASSQGYTEAFF	TGTGCCAGCAGCCAAGGGTACACTGAAGCTTTCTTT
TRBV7-3	many	TRBD2	TRBJ2-1	CASSLGTSGYNEQFF	TGTGCCAGCAGCTTAGGGACTAGCGGATACAATGAGCAGTTCTTC
TRBV5-4	few	NA	TRBJ1-2	CASSPLGGDPLDEFYGYTF	TGTGCCAGCAGTCCCTTGGGGGGGGACCCACTGGATGAGTTCTATGGCTACACCTTC
TRBV6-5	many	NA	TRBJ1-2	CASSYSGGQASGYTF	TGTGCCAGCAGTTACTCGGGTGGGCAGGCAAGTGGCTACACCTTC
TRBV7-9	few	NA	TRBJ1-2	CASSLPTDYGYTF	TGTGCCAGCAGCTTACCCACTGACTATGGCTACACCTTC
TRBV29-1	NA	NA	TRBJ1-2	CSVVPAHYGYTF	TGCAGCGTTGTCCCAGCTCACTATGGCTACACCTTC
TRBV13	few	TRBD2	TRBJ2-7	CASGTSGGKTAYEQYF	TGTGCCAGCGGCACTAGCGGGGGTAAGACTGCCTACGAGCAGTACTTC
TRBV5-1	NA	NA	TRBJ2-5	CDSSLGEETQYF	TGCGACAGCAGCTTGGGGGAAGAGACCCAGTACTTC
TRBV3-1	many	NA	TRBJ1-2	CASSHWDPTSGYTF	TGTGCCAGCAGCCATTGGGATCCTACTAGTGGCTACACCTTC
TRBV7-8	few	TRBD2	TRBJ2-3	CASSLNAGRGDTQYF	TGTGCCAGCAGCTTAAATGCGGGGAGGGGAGATACGCAGTATTTT
TRBV18	NA	TRBD1	TRBJ2-3	CASSPPTGGDTQYF	TGTGCCAGCTCACCACCCACAGGGGGCGATACGCAGTATTTT
TRBV4-3	NA	TRBD2	TRBJ2-1	CASSQDNGRGLPSSYNEQFF	TGCGCCAGCAGCCAAGATAACGGCCGGGGACTACCAAGCTCCTACAATGAGCAGTTCTTC
TRBV5-1	few	NA	TRBJ2-7	CASHLDGAYEQYF	TGCGCCAGCCACCTCGACGGTGCCTACGAGCAGTACTTC
TRBV20-1	NA	NA	TRBJ2-3	CSARDFGTSTDTQYF	TGCAGTGCTAGAGATTTCGGGACTAGCACAGATACGCAGTATTTT
TRBV27	few	NA	TRBJ2-7	CASSNRGAARTYEQYF	TGTGCCAGCAGTAACCGCGGGGCGGCCCGAACCTACGAGCAGTACTTC
TRBV11-2	NA	NA	TRBJ1-2	CASSPRTENYGYTF	TGTGCCAGCAGCCCCCGGACGGAGAACTATGGCTACACCTTC
TRBV2	NA	NA	TRBJ2-3	CATNLVGGKADTQYF	TGTGCCACTAATCTTGTCGGGGGAAAGGCAGATACGCAGTATTTT
TRBV12-3/TRBV12-4	NA	NA	TRBJ2-5	CASSGQVPRGTQYF	TGTGCCAGCAGCGGCCAAGTCCCGAGGGGGACCCAGTACTTC
TRBV12-3/TRBV12-4	few	TRBD1	TRBJ1-5	CASSTSGQGAGIGNQPQHF	TGTGCCAGCAGCACATCCGGACAGGGGGCAGGGATTGGCAATCAGCCCCAGCATTTT